The following is a TCR beta chain sequence with its context. The sample is drawn from a study of shared clonotypes between healthy human individuals. TCRdb's copy holds only in-frame clones and misses some; the assay was immunoSEQ multiplex PCR. There are 2 million to 2.5 million clones in the sample; about 94% occur only once, and 0.1% to 0.15% lies in the top ten. Germline CDR1 reads KGHSH; CDR2 reads LQKENI. V lost 3 bases, J lost 5 bases, and 14 bases lay in between. This CDR3 has 14 amino acids. The genes are TRBV18 and TRBJ2-7; D gene uncertain. Sequenced: naive CD4+ T cells sorted from blood. Subset specified: CD45RA+ positively selected. The clonotype originates from a man younger than 35 in good health. CDR3 in DNA: TGTGCCAGCTCACCTCTAGAAGGGCGGCACGAGCAGTACTTC. Translated, it gives CASSPLEGRHEQYF.